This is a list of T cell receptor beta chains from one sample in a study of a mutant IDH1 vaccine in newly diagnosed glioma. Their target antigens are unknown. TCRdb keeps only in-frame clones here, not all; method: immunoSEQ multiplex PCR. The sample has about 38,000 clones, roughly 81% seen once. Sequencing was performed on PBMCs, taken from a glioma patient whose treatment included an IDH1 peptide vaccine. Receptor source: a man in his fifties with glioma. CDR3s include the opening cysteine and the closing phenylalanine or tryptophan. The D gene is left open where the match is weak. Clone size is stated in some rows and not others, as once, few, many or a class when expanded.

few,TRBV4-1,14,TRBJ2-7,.,TGCGCCAGCAGCCAAGGGGAGGGGGTCTACGAGCAGTACTTC,CASSQGEGVYEQYF
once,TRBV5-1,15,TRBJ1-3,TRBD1,TGCGCCAGCAGCTTGACAGGGGATAGTGGAAACACCATATATTTT,CASSLTGDSGNTIYF
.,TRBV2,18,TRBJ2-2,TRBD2,TGTGCCAGCCAAAAGTCTGGACTAGCGGGAGGAGGGACCGGGGAGCTGTTTTTT,CASQKSGLAGGGTGELFF
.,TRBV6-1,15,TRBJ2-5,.,TGTGCCAGCAGTGGTCTGGGGGGTCTCCAAGAGACCCAGTACTTC,CASSGLGGLQETQYF
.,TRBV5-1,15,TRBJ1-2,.,TGCGCCAGCAGCCCTGGTGGGGCGGCTAACTATGGCTACACCTTC,CASSPGGAANYGYTF
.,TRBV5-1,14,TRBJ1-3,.,TGCGCCAGCAAGGATGGCAGCTCTGGAAACACCATATATTTT,CASKDGSSGNTIYF
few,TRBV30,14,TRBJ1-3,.,TGTGCCTGGAGTGTACGCGGGGCTGGAAACACCATATATTTT,CAWSVRGAGNTIYF
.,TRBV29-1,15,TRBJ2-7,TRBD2,TGCAGCGTTGAGGGAGGGGCTCATGACGCCTACGAGCAGTACTTC,CSVEGGAHDAYEQYF
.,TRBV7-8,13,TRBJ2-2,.,TGTGCCAGCAGCCGAGCAGGAACCGGGGAGCTGTTTTTT,CASSRAGTGELFF
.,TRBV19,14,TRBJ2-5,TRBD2,TGTGCCAGTAACGGGGGGTCAGAAGGAGAGACCCAGTACTTC,CASNGGSEGETQYF
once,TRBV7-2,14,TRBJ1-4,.,TGTGCCAGCAGCTTAGGTACTCATAATGAAAAACTGTTTTTT,CASSLGTHNEKLFF
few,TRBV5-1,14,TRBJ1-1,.,TGCGCCAGCAGCTTGTTCGGGGGGAACACTGAAGCTTTCTTT,CASSLFGGNTEAFF
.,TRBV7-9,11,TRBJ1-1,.,TGTGCCAGCAGCTTAGGAGGTGAAGCTTTCTTT,CASSLGGEAFF
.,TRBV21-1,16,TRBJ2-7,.,TGTGCCAGCAGCAAACCGCCTAGCGGGAGGGCCAACGAGCAGTACTTC,CASSKPPSGRANEQYF
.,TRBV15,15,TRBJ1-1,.,TGTGCCACCAGCCCCCGCTCGGCCAGAAACACTGAAGCTTTCTTT,CATSPRSARNTEAFF
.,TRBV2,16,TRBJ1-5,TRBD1,TGTGCCAGCAGTGGGGACAGGGGGATGGGCAATCAGCCCCAGCATTTT,CASSGDRGMGNQPQHF
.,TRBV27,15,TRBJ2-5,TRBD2,TGTGCCAGCAGTCCAGGACTAGCGGGAGAGGAGACCCAGTACTTC,CASSPGLAGEETQYF
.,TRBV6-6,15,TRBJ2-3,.,TGTGCCAGCTCTAATTTCGGGGAAACGCGGGATACGCAGTATTTT,CASSNFGETRDTQYF
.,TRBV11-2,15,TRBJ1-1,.,TGTGCCAGCAGCTTAGAAAGATTAGGGAACACTGAAGCTTTCTTT,CASSLERLGNTEAFF
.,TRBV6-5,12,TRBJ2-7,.,TGTGCCAGCAACCCCGGGGCAGGGAAGCAGTACTTC,CASNPGAGKQYF
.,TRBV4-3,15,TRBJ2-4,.,TGCGCCAGCAGCCAAGACCGGGGCCCCAGGGACATTCAGTACTTC,CASSQDRGPRDIQYF
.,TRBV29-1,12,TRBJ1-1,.,TGCAGCGTTGGAGGTCCCCAGCGCGAAGCTTTCTTT,CSVGGPQREAFF
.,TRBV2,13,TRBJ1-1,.,TGTGCCAGCAGTGTAAATTTGGAGACTCTTGCTTTCTTT,CASSVNLETLAFF
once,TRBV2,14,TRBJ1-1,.,TGTGCCAGCAGCCGCCAAAGAGTGTACACTGAAGCTTTCTTT,CASSRQRVYTEAFF
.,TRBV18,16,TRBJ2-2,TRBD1,TGTGCCAGCTCACCGACCCCAGGGGGCGACACCGGGGAGCTGTTTTTT,CASSPTPGGDTGELFF
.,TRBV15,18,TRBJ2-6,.,TGTGCCACCAGCAGAGGGATCCCAGGGGTCTCTGGGGCCAACGTCCTGACTTTC,CATSRGIPGVSGANVLTF
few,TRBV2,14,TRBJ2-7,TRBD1,TGTGCCAGCAGTGTTGGACAGGGAGACTACGAGCAGTACTTC,CASSVGQGDYEQYF
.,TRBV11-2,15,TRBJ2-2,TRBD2,TGTGCCAGCAGCTTTGGCGGGGGGAACACCGGGGAGCTGTTTTTT,CASSFGGGNTGELFF
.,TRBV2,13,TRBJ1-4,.,TGTGCCAGCAGACCTGCAACTAATGAAAAACTGTTTTTT,CASRPATNEKLFF
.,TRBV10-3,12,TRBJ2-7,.,TGTGCCATCAGTGAAGAGAGCTACGAGCAGTACTTC,CAISEESYEQYF
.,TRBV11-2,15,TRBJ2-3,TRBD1,TGTGCCAGCAGCCTGACAGGGACAAGCACAGATACGCAGTATTTT,CASSLTGTSTDTQYF
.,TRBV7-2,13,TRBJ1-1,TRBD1,TGTGCCAGCAGCGTAAAGACAGGGGTCCCAGCTTTCTTT,CASSVKTGVPAFF
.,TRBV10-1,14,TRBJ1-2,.,TGCGCCAGCAGCGCCCCGGGACCTAACTATGGCTACACCTTC,CASSAPGPNYGYTF
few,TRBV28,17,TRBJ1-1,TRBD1,TGTGCCAGCAGTCCCCATGTTGGAACACAGGGGGACACTGAAGCTTTCTTT,CASSPHVGTQGDTEAFF
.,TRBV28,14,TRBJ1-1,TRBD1,TGTGCCAGCAGCCGTACAGGGGGCGGCACTGAAGCTTTCTTT,CASSRTGGGTEAFF
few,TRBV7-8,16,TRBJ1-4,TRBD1,TGTGCCAGCAGCTTAAGGGCTGGACAGGGTGGTGAAAAACTGTTTTTT,CASSLRAGQGGEKLFF
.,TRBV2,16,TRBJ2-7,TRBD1,TGTGCCAGCATACGGCCAGGGGGCACCCTGGGGGACGAGCAGTACTTC,CASIRPGGTLGDEQYF